One sample yielded the 3 T cell receptor beta chains listed below, sequenced in a study of blood T cell repertoires in COVID-19. Only in-frame clones appear in the TCRdb table, and some are missing; sequencing was by immunoSEQ multiplex PCR. The table records 250,000 to 300,000 clones, roughly nine tenths of them present only once. The sample taken for sequencing was peripheral blood. These receptors were taken from a woman in her 30s with COVID-19, enrolled during active disease.

This sequence joins TRBV5-1 and TRBJ1-2, with a possible D match to TRBD1 (5 bases). V was clipped by 4 bases and J by 0 bases, with 16 bases between them. CDR3 length: 16 amino acids. Germline CDR1 SGHRS, CDR2 YFSETQ. Here the CDR3 DNA reads TGCGCCAGCAGCCCGCGGACGGACACTTCTAACTATGGCTACACCTTC. Translated: CASSPRTDTSNYGYTF.

The genes are TRBV10-3 and TRBJ1-1; 7 nucleotides agree with TRBD1. The CDR3 has 14 amino acids. J lost 2 bases, V lost 11 bases, and 11 bases had no gene match. Germline lookup yields CDR1 ENHRY and CDR2 SYGVKD. CDR3 loop: CAVRDSELNTEAFF. DNA of the CDR3: TGTGCCGTCCGGGACAGTGAACTTAACACTGAAGCTTTCTTT.

The rearrangement links TRBV10-3 to TRBJ2-3; 8 positions match TRBD2. Germline V gene sequence: CDR1 ENHRY, CDR2 SYGVKD. The CDR3 extends over 13 amino acids. The V gene end was trimmed by 7 bases and the J gene end by 1 base; junction bases not matched to a gene: 1. In nucleotides, the CDR3 is TGTGCCATCAAACTAGCGGGCACAGATACGCAGTATTTT. Its protein product is CAIKLAGTDTQYF.